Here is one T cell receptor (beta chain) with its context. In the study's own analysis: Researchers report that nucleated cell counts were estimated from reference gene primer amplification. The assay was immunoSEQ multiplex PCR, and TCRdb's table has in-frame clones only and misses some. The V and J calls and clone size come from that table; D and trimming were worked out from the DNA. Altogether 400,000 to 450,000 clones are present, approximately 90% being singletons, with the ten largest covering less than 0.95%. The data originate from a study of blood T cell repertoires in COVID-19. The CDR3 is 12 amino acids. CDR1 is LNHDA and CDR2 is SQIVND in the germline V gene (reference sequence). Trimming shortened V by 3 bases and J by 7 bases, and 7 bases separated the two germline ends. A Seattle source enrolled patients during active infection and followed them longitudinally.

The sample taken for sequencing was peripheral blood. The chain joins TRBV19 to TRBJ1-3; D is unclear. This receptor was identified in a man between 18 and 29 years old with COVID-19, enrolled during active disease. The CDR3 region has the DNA TGTGCCAGTAGTATCGGGTGGAACACCATATATTTT. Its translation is CASSIGWNTIYF.